Here is one T cell receptor beta chain with its context. Its specificity is unknown. Clones were sequenced by immunoSEQ multiplex PCR, and TCRdb holds only the in-frame ones, with some missing. The table lists approximately 23,000 clones, 90% of them singletons. Time point described: newly diagnosed, previously untreated cHL patient sample. Using magnetic negative selection, the CD4+ T cells were separated out of thawed PBMCs. Comparison used PBMCs from newly diagnosed, untreated classical Hodgkin lymphoma. The entry originates in a study of PD-1 blockade in classical Hodgkin lymphoma. General study results and limits: Newly diagnosed patients were said to have less baseline TCR diversity than healthy donors did. The authors have not defined what causes the repertoire differences, possibly disease activity or prior therapy.

The ends were cut back, 3 bases at V and 3 bases at J, with 9 bases in the middle. This CDR3 contains 14 residues. Germline V gene data show CDR1 as MNHEY and CDR2 as SMNVEV (reference sequence). This TCR was sampled from a human donor with classical Hodgkin lymphoma. Material for sequencing was CD4+ T cells from blood. V is TRBV27 and J is TRBJ1-5, with D uncertain. The DNA for the CDR3 is TGTGCCAGCAGTTTGTCTCGTAACAATCAGCCCCAGCATTTT. Translated: CASSLSRNNQPQHF.